The next 11 T cell receptor beta chains were all read from a single sample in a study of cytomegalovirus exposure and HLA in healthy donors. The PCR had 60 Vbeta and 13 Jbeta primers. The data were produced by immunoSEQ multiplex PCR, yet TCRdb's version contains in-frame clones alone and is incomplete. The table has 250,000 to 350,000 clones, around 90% seen once; the top ten hold approximately 2%. Sequencing was carried out using PBMCs. The origin of the receptors is a woman between 18 and 30 years old in good health and CMV-seronegative.

This chain uses TRBV29-1 with TRBJ1-5; D is unclear. Germline V gives CDR1 SQVTM, CDR2 ANQGSEA. Trimming took off 4 bases at V and 4 bases at J, with 8 bases between the two ends. The CDR3 sequence is 12 residues long. The CDR3 coding sequence is TGCAGCGTTGGGGCAGAAAATCAGCCCCAGCATTTT. It yields the protein CSVGAENQPQHF.

The chain is built from TRBV7-3 and TRBJ2-2; 7 bases align to TRBD1. Germline CDR1 reads SGHTA; CDR2 reads FQGTGA. This CDR3 has 15 residues. Trimming at V came to 4 bases and at J to 0 bases, leaving 2 bases not matched to a gene. For the CDR3, the DNA is TGTGCCAGCAGCTCCCAGGGGGCGAACACCGGGGAGCTGTTTTTT. Protein product: CASSSQGANTGELFF.

This sequence joins TRBV15 and TRBJ1-3; 9 bases are a match to TRBD1. The CDR3 sequence is 18 residues long. Trimming at V came to 5 bases and at J to 1 base, leaving 12 bases not matched to a gene. Germline loops: CDR1 LNHNV, CDR2 YYDKDF (reference sequence). In nucleotides, the CDR3 is TGTGCCACCAGCCCGCCCGGGACAGGGTCTATTTCTGGAAACACCATATATTTT. Its translation: CATSPPGTGSISGNTIYF.

This clone was counted a single time. The CDR3 DNA reads TGTGCCAGCAGCCAATTAACAGGGGGCGTAGGTGGCTACACCTTC. Its translation: CASSQLTGGVGGYTF. V usage is TRBV2 and J usage is TRBJ1-2; 9 positions match TRBD1. The CDR3 length is 15 residues. Losses at the gene ends were 6 bases for V and 7 bases for J; bases not matched to a gene: 12. The germline gives CDR1 SNHLY, CDR2 FYNNEI. Combining the CDR3 with reference TRBV2 and TRBJ1-2 gives the whole variable domain EPEVTQTPSHQVTQMGQEVILRCVPISNHLYFYWYRQILGQKVEFLVSFYNNEISEKSEIFDDQFSVERPDGSNFTLKIRSTKLEDSAMYFCASSQLTGGVGGYTFGSGTRLTVV.

This clone has a single count. The chain links TRBV18 to TRBJ1-3; TRBD1 agrees at 7 bases. Per germline, CDR1 KGHSH and CDR2 LQKENI. The J segment lost 3 bases and the V segment lost 3 bases, leaving 8 bases of the junction unmatched. The CDR3 contains 16 residues. The CDR3 region is CASSPRDSSSGNTIYF. DNA of the CDR3: TGTGCCAGCTCACCCAGGGACAGTAGCAGTGGAAACACCATATATTTT.

The rearrangement joins TRBV19 to TRBJ2-7, with 9 positions matching TRBD1. Trimming took 6 bases from V and 5 from J; bases not matched to a gene: 8. The V gene's germline CDR1 is LNHDA and CDR2 SQIVND (reference sequence). The CDR3 sequence is 14 residues long. The CDR3 here is CASRDTGGRDEQYF. CDR3 nucleotide sequence: TGTGCCAGTAGAGATACAGGGGGCAGGGACGAGCAGTACTTC.

V gene TRBV9 combines with J gene TRBJ2-3, with D perhaps matching TRBD2 (6 bases). V lost 0 bases and J 4 bases, leaving 18 bases between the germline ends. Germline V gene data show CDR1 as SGDLS and CDR2 as YYNGEE. The length of the CDR3 is 17 residues. The chain's CDR3 is CASSVEGDGGSADTQYF. CDR3 DNA sequence: TGTGCCAGCAGCGTAGAGGGCGACGGGGGAAGCGCAGATACGCAGTATTTT.

The rearrangement links TRBV5-5 to TRBJ1-6; 9 positions match TRBD1. Germline assignment: CDR1 SGHKS and CDR2 YYEKEE (reference sequence). J lost 1 base, V lost 2 bases, and 4 bases had no gene match. The CDR3 runs 17 residues. The CDR3 DNA reads TGTGCCAGCAGCTTACAGGGGGCCTCGTCCTATAATTCACCCCTCCACTTT. This gives the protein CASSLQGASSYNSPLHF.

The chain carries TRBV7-2 and TRBJ1-1, with D perhaps matching TRBD1 (6 bases). This CDR3 is 13 amino acids long. V was cut by 8 bases and J by 8 bases, with 18 bases left in between. CDR1 SGHTA and CDR2 FQGNSA come from the germline V gene. The CDR3 DNA reads TGTGCCAGCGGATTCTCAGGGGTTTTGGAAGCTTTCTTT. Translating gives CASGFSGVLEAFF.

The V gene is TRBV2, the J gene TRBJ1-2; D not certain. Trimming took off 4 bases at V and 4 bases at J, with 10 bases between the two ends. This CDR3 region has 13 residues. Germline V CDR1 and CDR2: SNHLY, FYNNEI. The CDR3 reads CASSVQDFYGYTF. The CDR3 bases are TGTGCCAGCAGTGTCCAGGACTTCTATGGCTACACCTTC.

The gene calls are TRBV7-7 and TRBJ2-3, with D tentatively TRBD1 (6 bases). The V gene lost 0 bases and the J gene lost 2 bases, with 9 bases spanning the gap. Germline-derived CDR1 and CDR2 are SSHAT and FNYEAQ (reference sequence). The CDR3 sequence is 15 residues long. CDR3 nucleotide sequence: TGTGCCAGCAGCTTAGCGTCAGGGGACACAGATACGCAGTATTTT. It encodes CASSLASGDTDTQYF.